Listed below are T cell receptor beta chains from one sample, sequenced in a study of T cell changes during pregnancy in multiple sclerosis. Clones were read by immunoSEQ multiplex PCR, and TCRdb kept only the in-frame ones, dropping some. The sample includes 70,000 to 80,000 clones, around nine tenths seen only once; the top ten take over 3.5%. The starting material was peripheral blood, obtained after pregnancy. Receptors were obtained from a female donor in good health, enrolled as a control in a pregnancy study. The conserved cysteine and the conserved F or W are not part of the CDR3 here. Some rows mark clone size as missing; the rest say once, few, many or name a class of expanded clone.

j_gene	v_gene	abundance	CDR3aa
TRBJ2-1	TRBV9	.	ASSATGVNEQF
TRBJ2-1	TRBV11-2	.	ASSLTSGGAWEQF
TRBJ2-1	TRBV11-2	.	ASSLGRKVVSYNEQF
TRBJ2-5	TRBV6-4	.	ASSVMAGDQETQY
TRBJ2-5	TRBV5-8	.	ASSQGTGWETQY
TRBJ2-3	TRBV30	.	AWSPTGTGGWDTQY
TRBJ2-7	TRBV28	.	ASSVLGQTSYEQY
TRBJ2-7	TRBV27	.	ASSLSSTGAYEQY
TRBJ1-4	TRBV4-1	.	ASSQRVTTNEKLF
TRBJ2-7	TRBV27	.	ASSLWGGGGLYEQY
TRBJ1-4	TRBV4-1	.	ASSQVTGDVKLF
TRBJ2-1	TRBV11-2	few	ASSLATNLLDYYNEQF
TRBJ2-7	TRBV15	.	ATSGGGAQGPLPYEQY
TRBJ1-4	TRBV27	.	ASSRSRGSGNEKLF
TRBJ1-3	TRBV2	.	ASSEATSGNTIY
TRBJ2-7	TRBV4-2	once	ASSQEGRSTSRSYEQY
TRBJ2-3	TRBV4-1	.	ASSQDGRGTDTQY
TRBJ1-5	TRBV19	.	ASSIGQNQPQH
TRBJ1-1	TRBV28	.	ASSGPGQGSNTEAF
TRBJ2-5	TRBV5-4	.	ASSWTEQETQY
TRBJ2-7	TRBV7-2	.	ASSLGPQYEQY
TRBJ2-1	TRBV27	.	ASSPPVDYRGEQF
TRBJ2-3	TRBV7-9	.	ASSLGESDTQY
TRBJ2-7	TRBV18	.	ASSPGTGNNEQY